What follows are 27 T cell receptor beta chains derived from one specimen sequenced in a study of PD-L1 blockade in urothelial cancer. Here immunoSEQ multiplex PCR was the method, and the copy in TCRdb shows in-frame clones only, minus some. The top ten clones hold around 0.9% of a sample with tens of thousands of clones, approximately 90% of them seen once. Time point specified: peripheral blood 6 weeks after treatment start. The starting material was PBMCs, obtained around atezolizumab (anti-PD-L1) treatment. Receptors were obtained from a woman aged 80 or over with urothelial cancer.

This clone appeared once. This chain links TRBV19 with TRBJ2-1, with 11 bases that match TRBD1. Germline V gives CDR1 LNHDA, CDR2 SQIVND (reference sequence). The CDR3 is 16 residues long. Trimming took 8 bases from V and 7 from J; bases not matched to a gene: 13. In DNA form, the CDR3 reads TGTGCCAGTCGGGGCCTCGGACAGGGGGCGTTAAATGAGCAGTTCTTC. As protein: CASRGLGQGALNEQFF.

This chain links TRBV29-1 with TRBJ2-3; 11 nucleotides match TRBD2. This CDR3 comprises 14 residues. The V gene's germline CDR1 is SQVTM and CDR2 ANQGSEA. Losses at the gene ends were 6 bases for V and 0 bases for J; bases not matched to a gene: 2. DNA for the CDR3: TGCAGCGTCAGGACTAGCGGGAGCACAGATACGCAGTATTTT. It specifies CSVRTSGSTDTQYF.

The DNA of the CDR3 is TGTGCCAGCAGCTCCTTTGGCGGGTCCTACGAGCAGTACTTC. It specifies CASSSFGGSYEQYF. This chain uses TRBV7-6 with TRBJ2-7, with a tentative D call TRBD2 (5 bases). The length of the CDR3 is 14 residues. Germline CDR1 and CDR2: SGHVS and FNYEAQ. The ends were cut back, 4 bases at V and 1 base at J, with 11 bases in the middle.

The chain recombines TRBV19 with TRBJ1-1; weak D call: TRBD1 (6 bases). This CDR3 is 15 amino acids long. Trimming pared 4 bases from V and 0 bases from J, leaving 12 bases between. Germline loops: CDR1 LNHDA, CDR2 SQIVND (reference sequence). The CDR3 loop reads CASSTQGSMNTEAFF. The CDR3 DNA follows: TGTGCCAGTAGTACGCAGGGGAGCATGAACACTGAAGCTTTCTTT.

The genes are TRBV6-6 and TRBJ1-2; tentatively, D is TRBD1 (6 bases). The CDR3 is 12 residues long. V was cut by 8 bases and J by 4 bases, with 11 bases left in between. The germline V gene has CDR1 MNHNY and CDR2 SVGAGI (reference sequence). CDR3 bases: TGTGCCAGCCAGGACAGCCTCTATGGCTACACCTTC. It codes for CASQDSLYGYTF.

This rearrangement joins TRBV5-1 to TRBJ2-5; a weak D match, TRBD1 (6 bases). Per germline, CDR1 SGHRS and CDR2 YFSETQ. Trimming cost V 3 bases and J 4 bases, with 16 bases left between them. CDR3 size: 15 residues. The CDR3 region is CASSSQGGLIETQYF. In DNA form, the CDR3 reads TGCGCCAGCAGCTCACAGGGTGGGTTAATAGAGACCCAGTACTTC.

The V gene is TRBV5-1, the J gene TRBJ1-1; D is undetermined. Germline V gene lookup returns CDR1 SGHRS and CDR2 YFSETQ. CDR3 length: 13 amino acids. Trimming took off 3 bases at V and 3 bases at J, with 9 bases between the two ends. The CDR3 here is CASSSYQDTEAFF. CDR3 DNA sequence: TGCGCCAGCAGCTCTTATCAGGACACTGAAGCTTTCTTT.

The genes are TRBV23-1 and TRBJ2-1; TRBD1 aligns across 7 bases. TRBV23-1 qualifies as an ORF whose function is uncertain. Trimming removed 6 bases from V and 4 bases from J; junction bases left unmatched: 9. The CDR3 totals 15 residues. CDR3 coding DNA: TGCGCCAGCAGCCAACCCGGGACAGCGTACAATGAGCAGTTCTTC. Encoded protein: CASSQPGTAYNEQFF.

The gene calls are TRBV27 and TRBJ1-4; a possible D gene is TRBD1 (5 bases). CDR3 length: 14 residues. Trimming removed 2 bases from V and 7 bases from J, with 11 bases in between. Per germline, CDR1 MNHEY and CDR2 SMNVEV (reference sequence). In DNA, the CDR3 is TGTGCCAGCAGTTTAGTTACAGGCGGTGAAAAACTGTTTTTT. Protein sequence: CASSLVTGGEKLFF.

The genes are TRBV7-8 and TRBJ2-3; D is undetermined. Germline lookup yields CDR1 SGHVS and CDR2 FQNEAQ. The CDR3 runs to 12 residues. V was shortened by 3 bases and J by 6 bases, with 7 bases between the two germline ends. In DNA, the CDR3 is TGTGCCAGCAGCTTTGTTCAGGATACGCAGTATTTT. Protein: CASSFVQDTQYF.

The chain links TRBV7-2 to TRBJ1-5; 10 bases align to TRBD1. The CDR3 extends over 16 amino acids. Germline V gene lookup returns CDR1 SGHTA and CDR2 FQGNSA. Unmatched junction bases numbered 3, after V lost 2 bases and J lost 2 bases. As DNA, the CDR3 is TGTGCCAGCAGCTTACATGGGACAGGGGGCAATCAGCCCCAGCATTTT. As protein: CASSLHGTGGNQPQHF.

This rearrangement joins TRBV28 to TRBJ2-5, with 11 positions matching TRBD1. From germline, CDR1 is MDHEN and CDR2 SYDVKM. This CDR3 is 15 amino acids long. The V gene end was trimmed by 6 bases and the J gene end by 4 bases; junction bases not matched to a gene: 7. The CDR3 is CASSHSGTGGETQYF. CDR3 bases: TGTGCCAGCAGCCACTCCGGGACAGGGGGAGAGACCCAGTACTTC. Combining the CDR3 with reference TRBV28 and TRBJ2-5 gives the whole variable domain DVKVTQSSRYLVKRTGEKVFLECVQDMDHENMFWYRQDPGLGLRLIYFSYDVKMKEKGDIPEGYSVSREKKERFSLILESASTNQTSMYLCASSHSGTGGETQYFGPGTRLLVL.

The V gene is TRBV5-1, the J gene TRBJ2-7, with 12 bases lining up with TRBD2. Germline V gives CDR1 SGHRS, CDR2 YFSETQ. V dropped 4 bases and J dropped 5; count of bases not matched to a gene: 7. The CDR3 has 15 amino acids. The CDR3: CASSLTSGSPNEQYF. CDR3 nucleotides: TGCGCCAGCAGCCTGACTAGCGGGAGTCCAAACGAGCAGTACTTC.

The chain joins TRBV9 to TRBJ2-1, with no clear D. Between the trimmed V and J ends, which lost 3 bases and 2 bases, there was a span of 9 bases. Germline loops: CDR1 SGDLS, CDR2 YYNGEE. This CDR3 spans 14 amino acids. In nucleotides, the CDR3 is TGTGCCAGCAGCGGGAGAGGCCCCTACAATGAGCAGTTCTTC. Protein product: CASSGRGPYNEQFF.

On this clone: The germline gene is not matched at one end of the junction; a read error may be the cause. The CDR3 DNA is TGTGCCAGCAGTCGGGACAGCCCCGGCCTCTTC. Its protein is CASSRDSPGLF. The chain combines TRBV2 with TRBJ2-7, with 7 positions matching TRBD1. CDR3 length: 11 residues. CDR1 is SNHLY and CDR2 is FYNNEI in the germline V gene.

This chain's CDR3 is CASSIKGDEQFF. The DNA of the CDR3 is TGTGCCAGCTCCATTAAGGGGGATGAGCAGTTCTTC. J is TRBJ2-1 and V is TRBV18; D may be TRBD1 (6 bases). There are 12 residues in the CDR3. V was cut by 6 bases and J by 8 bases, with 11 bases left in between. Per germline, CDR1 KGHSH and CDR2 LQKENI.

The rearrangement links TRBV28 to TRBJ2-5, with 13 bases identical to TRBD2. CDR1 is MDHEN and CDR2 is SYDVKM in the germline V gene. The trim removed 6 bases at V and 3 bases at J, leaving 4 bases unmatched. CDR3 length: 15 residues. The CDR3 protein is CASSPGLAGEETQYF. DNA of the CDR3: TGTGCCAGCAGCCCAGGACTAGCGGGAGAAGAGACCCAGTACTTC.

V and J are TRBV10-2 and TRBJ1-3; possible D gene TRBD1, 5 bases. From germline, CDR1 is WSHSY and CDR2 SAAADI. Trimming took 0 bases from V and 2 from J, leaving 14 bases between them. This CDR3 is built from 17 residues. The CDR3 loop is CASSESDPGRAGNTIYF. CDR3 bases: TGCGCCAGCAGTGAGTCAGATCCTGGCAGGGCTGGAAACACCATATATTTT.

This chain uses TRBV4-1 with TRBJ1-4; 8 nucleotides agree with TRBD1. Trimming removed 4 bases from V and 0 bases from J; junction bases left unmatched: 4. CDR1 is MGHRA, CDR2 YSYEKL, per germline. This CDR3 region has 16 residues. The chain's CDR3 is CASSRGQGTTNEKLFF. In DNA form, the CDR3 reads TGCGCCAGCAGCCGAGGACAGGGTACAACTAATGAAAAACTGTTTTTT.

The chain employs TRBV9 and TRBJ2-3; tentative D call: TRBD1 (5 bases). V lost 0 bases to trimming and J lost 0 bases, with 8 bases between them. CDR1 and CDR2 from the germline V gene are SGDLS and YYNGEE. The CDR3 is 15 amino acids. CDR3 nucleotides: TGTGCCAGCAGCGTAGCCCCAGGGAGCACAGATACGCAGTATTTT. Translation: CASSVAPGSTDTQYF.

The gene calls are TRBV30 and TRBJ1-2, with D hard to call. CDR1 and CDR2 from the germline V gene are GTSNPN and SVGIG (reference sequence). The CDR3 runs to 13 residues. The germline V and J ends were trimmed by 0 bases and 4 bases, with 9 bases remaining between them. DNA of the CDR3: TGTGCCTGGAGTGTACGGGGTGCCTATGGCTACACCTTC. Translated, it gives CAWSVRGAYGYTF.

The V and J genes are TRBV5-1 and TRBJ2-2; 11 bases fit TRBD2. V lost 4 bases to trimming and J lost 5 bases; unmatched junction nucleotides: 10. Germline lookup yields CDR1 SGHRS and CDR2 YFSETQ. This CDR3 comprises 17 residues. The CDR3 DNA reads as TGCGCCAGCAGCCCAAAGACTAGCGGGACGGGGACCGGGGAGCTGTTTTTT. Protein sequence: CASSPKTSGTGTGELFF.

This clone was detected only once. V and J are TRBV2 and TRBJ2-7; 8 positions match TRBD1. Trimming took 6 bases from V and 5 from J; bases not matched to a gene: 3. Germline V gene sequence: CDR1 SNHLY, CDR2 FYNNEI. The CDR3 is made up of 12 amino acids. The DNA for the CDR3 is TGTGCCAGCAGGGCGGACAGGGACGAGCAGTACTTC. Translation: CASRADRDEQYF. Looking up the rest from reference TRBV2 and TRBJ2-7 gives the full variable domain: EPEVTQTPSHQVTQMGQEVILRCVPISNHLYFYWYRQILGQKVEFLVSFYNNEISEKSEIFDDQFSVERPDGSNFTLKIRSTKLEDSAMYFCASRADRDEQYFGPGTRLTVT.

V usage is TRBV6-6 and J usage is TRBJ2-1; D might be TRBD1 (5 bases). Trimming shortened V by 6 bases and J by 0 bases, and 9 bases separated the two germline ends. This CDR3 spans 14 amino acids. In germline, CDR1 is MNHNY, CDR2 SVGAGI (reference sequence). CDR3 nucleotide sequence: TGTGCCAGCAGGGACAAGAGCTCCTACAATGAGCAGTTCTTC. Residues: CASRDKSSYNEQFF.

This chain uses TRBV6-1 with TRBJ2-5; D is possibly TRBD1 (6 bases). Trimming took off 6 bases at V and 9 bases at J, with 14 bases between the two ends. CDR3 size: 12 residues. Germline CDR1 is MNHNS and CDR2 is SASEGT. The CDR3 sequence is CASRPGQMAQYF. DNA of the CDR3: TGTGCCAGCAGACCGGGACAAATGGCCCAGTACTTC.

The V and J genes are TRBV6-1 and TRBJ2-1, with D perhaps matching TRBD2 (5 bases). In germline, CDR1 is MNHNS, CDR2 SASEGT. V shed 6 bases and J shed 3 bases, with 12 bases lying between them. The CDR3 spans 14 residues. The CDR3 sequence is CASSQDGGYNEQFF. CDR3 nucleotide sequence: TGTGCCAGCAGCCAGGACGGAGGCTACAATGAGCAGTTCTTC.

This chain uses TRBV9 with TRBJ2-3, with 12 bases aligning to TRBD2. Germline V gives CDR1 SGDLS, CDR2 YYNGEE. The CDR3 spans 15 residues. Unmatched junction bases numbered 4, after V lost 4 bases and J lost 4 bases. The CDR3 DNA is TGTGCCAGCAGCTCGACTAGCGGGAGCGCAGATACGCAGTATTTT. The encoded protein is CASSSTSGSADTQYF.